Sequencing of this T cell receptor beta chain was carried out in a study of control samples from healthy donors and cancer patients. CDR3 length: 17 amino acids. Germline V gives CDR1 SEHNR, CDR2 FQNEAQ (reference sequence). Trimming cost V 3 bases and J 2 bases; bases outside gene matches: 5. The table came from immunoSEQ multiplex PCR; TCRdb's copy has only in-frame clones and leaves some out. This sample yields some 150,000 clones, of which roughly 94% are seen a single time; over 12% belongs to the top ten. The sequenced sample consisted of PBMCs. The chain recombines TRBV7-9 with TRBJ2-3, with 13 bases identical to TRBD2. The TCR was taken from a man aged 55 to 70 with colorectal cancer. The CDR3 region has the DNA TGTGCCAGCAGCTTGAAGACTAGCGGGGGGACCACAGATACGCAGTATTTT. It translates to CASSLKTSGGTTDTQYF.